These T cell receptor beta chains were read from a single sample in a study of blood T cell repertoires in COVID-19. The repertoire was sequenced with immunoSEQ multiplex PCR; TCRdb's copy has only in-frame clones and lacks some. The data contain approximately 250,000 clones, approximately 90% of them singletons. The source material was peripheral blood. The source is a man younger than 30 with active or convalescent COVID-19. CDR3s include the opening cysteine and the closing phenylalanine or tryptophan. The order of the fields is clone size, V gene, CDR3 protein. Rows give clone size only sometimes, using once, few, many, or a class for an expanded clone.

abundance: NA
v_gene: TRBV9
CDR3aa: CASSQLAGPGELFF

abundance: few
v_gene: TRBV20-1
CDR3aa: CSAGGGRGYTF

abundance: once
v_gene: TRBV11-1
CDR3aa: CASSLISTTYEQYF

abundance: NA
v_gene: TRBV9
CDR3aa: CASSVEASGWETQYF

abundance: NA
v_gene: TRBV6-5
CDR3aa: CASGQGSSPLHF

abundance: once
v_gene: TRBV12-3/TRBV12-4
CDR3aa: CATQGDSFYGYTF

abundance: NA
v_gene: TRBV6-5
CDR3aa: CASSPGTDTQYF

abundance: NA
v_gene: TRBV5-1
CDR3aa: CASSRGTGGYQPQHF

abundance: NA
v_gene: TRBV6-5
CDR3aa: CASPKEGQGVSPLHF

abundance: NA
v_gene: TRBV5-1
CDR3aa: CASSPGQGNTEAFF